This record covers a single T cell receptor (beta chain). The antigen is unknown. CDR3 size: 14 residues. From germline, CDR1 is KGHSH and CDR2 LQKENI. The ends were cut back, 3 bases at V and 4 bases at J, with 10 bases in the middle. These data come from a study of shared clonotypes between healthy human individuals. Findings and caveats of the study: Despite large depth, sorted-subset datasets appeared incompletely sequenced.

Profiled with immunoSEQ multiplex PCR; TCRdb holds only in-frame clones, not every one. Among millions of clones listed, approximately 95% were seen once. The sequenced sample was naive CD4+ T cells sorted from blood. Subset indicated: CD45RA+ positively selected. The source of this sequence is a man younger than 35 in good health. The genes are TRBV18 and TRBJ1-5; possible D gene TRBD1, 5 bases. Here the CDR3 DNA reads TGTGCCAGCTCACCTGTGGGGCTGAATCAGCCCCAGCATTTT. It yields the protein CASSPVGLNQPQHF.